The present entry profiles one T cell receptor beta chain with its context. The count of this clone is one. It lacks a known antigen. The input lacks base qualities; no much larger clone sits a single base away. The sample belongs to a study of shared clonotypes between healthy human individuals (dated by TCRdb to 2020 to 2022). Concerning the study at large: The cohort comprised two women and three men aged 18 to 49 years. Per donor, three plates each were used for CD4 naive and CD4 memory, two for CD8 naive, and one for CD8 memory. The study deeply sequenced blood TCR repertoires of 5 or 6 healthy adults to estimate repertoire size and the extent of clonotype sharing between individuals. Different laboratories and diverse techniques were used to prepare libraries and sequence TCR repertoires, to increase sequencing depth and limit assay-specific biases. Leukapheresis yielded between about 0.94 and 10 billion PBMCs per donor. Study-level results and caveats: Rarefaction of sorted-subset datasets indicated incomplete sequencing despite the large sequencing depth. Because the study included a small number of donors, the genetic and exposure-history diversity represented was limited. Compared with non-shared clonotypes, the clonotypes found in all four sorted-subset donors had higher generation probabilities. Naive subsets generally had larger estimated clonotype richness than memory subsets. Pairwise subsampling indicated that sequencing depth was expected to affect the degree of clonotype sharing among donors. Sampling was limited to blood, and TCR repertoires in tissue likely differ from TCR repertoires in blood. When a handful of donors were compared, the shared fraction of clonotypes was around 5% for naive CD4, 3.5% to 4% for naive CD8, roughly 2.5% for memory CD4, and 0.4% for memory CD8.

Healthy HIV-negative adults with no recently reported acute infections or vaccinations were included as donors. All donors were Caucasian adults living in Nashville, Tennessee, USA. CD4+ T cells were enriched by magnetic negative selection, after which naive cells were positively selected on CD45RA and the negative fraction was taken as the memory subset. Blood was collected by leukapheresis, and PBMCs were isolated by Ficoll-Histopaque density gradient centrifugation and then cryopreserved in liquid nitrogen vapor phase. Purity and quantity of every magnetically sorted T cell population were checked by analytical flow cytometry. Each sorted fraction had its genomic DNA isolated and then quantified by UV absorbance on a Nanodrop 2000c. TCR CDR3 regions were amplified from genomic DNA by multiplex PCR using the deep immunoSEQ assay. Extracted genomic DNA from each cell subset was spread evenly across all wells of several immunoSEQ 96-well plates, with each plate serving as a replicate. For sorted subsets, 200 to 250 ng of genomic DNA, equivalent to 25,000 to 35,000 T cell genomes, went into each replicate PCR. The purified libraries were quantified using a Qubit 3.0 fluorometer, sized with a Bioanalyzer 2100, and then quantified again using the KAPA Library Quantification kit. Each immunoSEQ 96-well plate was sequenced on its own single-read 150-cycle Illumina NextSeq 550 flow cell. The source study handled its data this way. The immunoSEQ output contained only junctional sequences without quality scores, so filtering could not match that applied to full-length reads. To assign V/J genes and CDR3, sequences were annotated using PyIR, a Python wrapper for IgBLAST v1.9, with IMGT germline references. Reads were removed for weak V/J assignments (E-value above 1e-6), missing CDR3, stop codons, out-of-frame junctions, or ambiguous translated residues. V3J clonotypes were defined as sequences sharing the same inferred V gene, J gene, and CDR3 amino acid sequence. Percentage overlap between repertoires was computed as shared unique clonotypes divided by the size of the smaller repertoire. RTK rarefaction, the Chao1 estimator, and Recon v2.1 estimates of unobserved clonotypes were used to assess repertoire richness. OLGA was used to compute generation probabilities for all TCRbeta clonotypes that the gDNA method yielded from several donors. TCRdb took over this immuneACCESS table, retaining in-frame rearrangements with V and J assigned. Such tables are incomplete; in checked studies, under half of the missing clones stem from an unresolved V gene, and the remainder is unexplained. Clone size and the V and J calls come from that table; the DNA yielded D and trimming. Within this sample are 2,500,000 or so clones, with 85% to 95% of them counted one time only. The top ten clones comprise 0.3% to 0.45% of the sample.

CDR1 and CDR2, per the germline V gene, are KGHSH and LQKENI. Reading from cysteine to phenylalanine, the CDR3 counts 13 amino acids. Only the CDR3 part of the read is kept: 39 bases, read in frame from the first base. The germline V and J ends show losses of 6 bases and 5 bases respectively, and no gene match explains 6 bases of the junction. The V gene is TRBV18 and the J gene is TRBJ1-2; 7 nucleotides in the junction match TRBD1. The TCR originated in a man between 18 and 35 years old in good health. Some clones in this sample may be carry-over from other donors' samples. The sequencing sample was made of naive CD4+ T cells from PBMCs. The cell subset or site tag for this specimen amounts to: CD45RA+ positively selected. The DNA sequence is given as TGTGCCAGCTCCTCCGGGACAGATTATGGCTACACCTTC. It translates to CASSSGTDYGYTF. Joined to the reference TRBV18 and TRBJ1-2 proteins, this CDR3 gives the full variable domain: NAGVMQNPRHLVRRRGQEARLRCSPMKGHSHVYWYRQLPEEGLKFMVYLQKENIIDESGMPKERFSAEFPKEGPSILRIQQVVRGDSAAYFCASSSGTDYGYTFGSGTRLTVV.